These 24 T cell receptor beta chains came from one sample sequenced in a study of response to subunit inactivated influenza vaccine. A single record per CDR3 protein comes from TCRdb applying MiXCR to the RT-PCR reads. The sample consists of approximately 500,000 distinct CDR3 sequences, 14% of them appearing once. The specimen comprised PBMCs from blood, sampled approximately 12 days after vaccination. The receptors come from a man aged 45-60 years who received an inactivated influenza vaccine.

CDR3 in amino acids: CSARSGVRNSPLHF. Written as DNA, the CDR3 is TGCAGTGCGAGATCCGGGGTACGTAATTCACCCCTCCACTTT. The gene calls are TRBV20-1 and TRBJ1-6, with D unresolved. The CDR3 is made up of 14 amino acids. Germline CDR1 is DFQATT and CDR2 is SNEGSKA (reference sequence). V lost 6 bases to trimming and J lost 6 bases, with 15 bases between them.

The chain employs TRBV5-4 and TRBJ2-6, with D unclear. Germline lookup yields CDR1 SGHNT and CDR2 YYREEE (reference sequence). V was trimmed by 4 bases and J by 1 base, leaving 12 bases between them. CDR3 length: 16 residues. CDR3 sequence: CASSPDLGSGANVLTF. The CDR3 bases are TGTGCCAGCAGCCCGGACCTCGGGTCTGGGGCCAACGTCCTGACTTTC.

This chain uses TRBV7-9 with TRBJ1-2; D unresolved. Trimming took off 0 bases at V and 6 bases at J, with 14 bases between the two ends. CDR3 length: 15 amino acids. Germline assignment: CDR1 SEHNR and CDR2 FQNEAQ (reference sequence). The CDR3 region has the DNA TGTGCCAGCAGCTTAGCGAGCAGGCTAGTAGATGGCTACACCTTC. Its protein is CASSLASRLVDGYTF. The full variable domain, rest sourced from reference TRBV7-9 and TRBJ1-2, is DTGVSQNPRHKITKRGQNVTFRCDPISEHNRLYWYRQTLGQGPEFLTYFQNEAQLEKSRLLSDRFSAERPKGSFSTLEIQRTEQGDSAMYLCASSLASRLVDGYTFGSGTRLTVV.

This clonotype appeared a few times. CDR3: CASSLGQGKTQYF. CDR3 in DNA: TGTGCCAGCAGTTTAGGCCAGGGAAAGACCCAGTACTTC. J is TRBJ2-5 and V is TRBV12-3 or TRBV12-4; a weak D match, TRBD1 (5 bases). The ends were cut back, 1 base at V and 6 bases at J, with 9 bases in the middle. This CDR3 comprises 13 residues.

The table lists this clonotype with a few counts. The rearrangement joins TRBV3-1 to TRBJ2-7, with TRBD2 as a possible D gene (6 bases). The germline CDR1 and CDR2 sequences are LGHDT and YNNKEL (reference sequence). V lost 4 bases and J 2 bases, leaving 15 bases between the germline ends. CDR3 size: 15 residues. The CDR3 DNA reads TGTGCCAGCAGCCTTAGCGGCGCAGGACCCTACGAGCAGTACTTC. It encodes CASSLSGAGPYEQYF.

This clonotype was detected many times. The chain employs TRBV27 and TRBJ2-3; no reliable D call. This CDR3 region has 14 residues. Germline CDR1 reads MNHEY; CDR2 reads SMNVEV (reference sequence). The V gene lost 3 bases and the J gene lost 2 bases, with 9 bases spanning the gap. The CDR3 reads CASSFLHPTDTQYF. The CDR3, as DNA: TGTGCCAGCAGTTTCCTACACCCCACAGATACGCAGTATTTT.

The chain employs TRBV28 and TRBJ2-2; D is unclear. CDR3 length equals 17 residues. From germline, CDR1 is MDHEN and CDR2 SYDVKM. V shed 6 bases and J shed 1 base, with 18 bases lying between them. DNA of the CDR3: TGTGCCAGCAGCTCATTTAGGTCTTCAGGGAACACCGGGGAGCTGTTTTTT. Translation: CASSSFRSSGNTGELFF.

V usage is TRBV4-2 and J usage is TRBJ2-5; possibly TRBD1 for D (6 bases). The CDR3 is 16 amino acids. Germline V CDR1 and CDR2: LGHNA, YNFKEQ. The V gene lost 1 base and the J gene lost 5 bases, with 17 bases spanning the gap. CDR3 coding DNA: TGTGCCAGCAGCCAAGCCGGCTTCGGGCAGGGGGAGACCCAGTACTTC. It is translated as CASSQAGFGQGETQYF.

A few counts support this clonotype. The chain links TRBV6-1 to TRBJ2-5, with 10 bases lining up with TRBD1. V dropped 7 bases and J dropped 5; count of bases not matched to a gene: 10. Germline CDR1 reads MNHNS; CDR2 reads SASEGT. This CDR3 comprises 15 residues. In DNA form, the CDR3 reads TGTGCCAGCACTCCGGCGACAGGGGGCAGGGAGACCCAGTACTTC. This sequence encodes CASTPATGGRETQYF.

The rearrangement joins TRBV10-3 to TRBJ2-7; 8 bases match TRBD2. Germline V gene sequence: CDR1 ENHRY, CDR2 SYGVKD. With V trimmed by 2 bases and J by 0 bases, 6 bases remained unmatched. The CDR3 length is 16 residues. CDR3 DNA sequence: TGTGCCATCAGTGAGGGACTAGCAAAATACTCCTACGAGCAGTACTTC. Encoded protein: CAISEGLAKYSYEQYF.

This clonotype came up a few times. DNA of the CDR3: TGTGCCATCAGTACCCGCCCCGAGGAGCAGTTCTTC. This translates into CAISTRPEEQFF. The chain couples TRBV10-3 to TRBJ2-1; D unclear. V lost 5 bases and J lost 10, with 12 bases in between. CDR3 length: 12 amino acids. CDR1 is ENHRY, CDR2 SYGVKD, per germline.

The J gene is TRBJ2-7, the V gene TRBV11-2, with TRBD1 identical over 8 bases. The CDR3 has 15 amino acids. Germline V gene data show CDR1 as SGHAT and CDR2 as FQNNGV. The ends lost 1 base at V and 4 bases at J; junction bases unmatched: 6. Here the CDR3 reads CASSLAGTGLYEQYF. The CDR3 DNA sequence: TGTGCCAGCAGCTTAGCCGGGACAGGCCTATACGAGCAGTACTTC.

The CDR3 DNA follows: TGCAGTGCTAGAGCGCCCGGGGTCTCCTACAATGAGCAGTTCTTC. As protein: CSARAPGVSYNEQFF. This chain connects TRBV20-1 to TRBJ2-1, with D possibly matching TRBD2 (5 bases). This CDR3 has 15 residues. The germline V gene has CDR1 DFQATT and CDR2 SNEGSKA (reference sequence). V lost 1 base to trimming and J lost 0 bases, with 10 bases between them.

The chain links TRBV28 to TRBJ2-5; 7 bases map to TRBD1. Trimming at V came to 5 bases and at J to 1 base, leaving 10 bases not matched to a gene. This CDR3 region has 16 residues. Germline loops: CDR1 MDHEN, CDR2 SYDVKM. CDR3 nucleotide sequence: TGTGCCAGCAGTATACCGGGACAGACTCTCCAAGAGACCCAGTACTTC. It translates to CASSIPGQTLQETQYF.

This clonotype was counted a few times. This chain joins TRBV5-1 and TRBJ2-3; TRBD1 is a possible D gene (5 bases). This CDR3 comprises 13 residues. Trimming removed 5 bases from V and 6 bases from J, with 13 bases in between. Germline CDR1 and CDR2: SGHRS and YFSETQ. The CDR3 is CASRGLLFDTQYF. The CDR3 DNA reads TGCGCCAGCAGGGGGCTCTTGTTCGATACGCAGTATTTT.

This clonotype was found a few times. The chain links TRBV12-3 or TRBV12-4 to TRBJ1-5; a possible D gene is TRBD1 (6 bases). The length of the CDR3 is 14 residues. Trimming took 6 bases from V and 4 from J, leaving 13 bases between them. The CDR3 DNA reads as TGTGCCAGCAGAACAGGGATCCCGAATCAGCCCCAGCATTTT. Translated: CASRTGIPNQPQHF.

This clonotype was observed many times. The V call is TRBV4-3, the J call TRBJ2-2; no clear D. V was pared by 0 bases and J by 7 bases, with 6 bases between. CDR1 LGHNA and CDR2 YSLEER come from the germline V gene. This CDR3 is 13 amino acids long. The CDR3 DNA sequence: TGCGCCAGCAGCCAAGATTGGGGCGGGGAGCTGTTTTTT. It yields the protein CASSQDWGGELFF.

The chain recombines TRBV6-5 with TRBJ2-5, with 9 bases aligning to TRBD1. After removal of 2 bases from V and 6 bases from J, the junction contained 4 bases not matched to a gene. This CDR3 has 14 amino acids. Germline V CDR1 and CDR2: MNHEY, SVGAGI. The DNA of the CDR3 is TGTGCCAGCAGTTACCTGGGGACAGGGAAGACCCAGTACTTC. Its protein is CASSYLGTGKTQYF.

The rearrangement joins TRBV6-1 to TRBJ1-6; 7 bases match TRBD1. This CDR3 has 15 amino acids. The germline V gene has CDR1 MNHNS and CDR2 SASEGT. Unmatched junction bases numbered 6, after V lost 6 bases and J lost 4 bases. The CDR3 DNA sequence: TGTGCCAGCAGGGTGGGACAGACGTATAATTCACCCCTCCACTTT. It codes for CASRVGQTYNSPLHF.

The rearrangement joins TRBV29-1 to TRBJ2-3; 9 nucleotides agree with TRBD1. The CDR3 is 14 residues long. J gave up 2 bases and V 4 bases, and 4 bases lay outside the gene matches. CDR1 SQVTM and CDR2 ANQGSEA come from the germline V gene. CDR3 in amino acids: CSVVGQGNTDTQYF. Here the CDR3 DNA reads TGCAGCGTTGTAGGACAGGGGAACACAGATACGCAGTATTTT.

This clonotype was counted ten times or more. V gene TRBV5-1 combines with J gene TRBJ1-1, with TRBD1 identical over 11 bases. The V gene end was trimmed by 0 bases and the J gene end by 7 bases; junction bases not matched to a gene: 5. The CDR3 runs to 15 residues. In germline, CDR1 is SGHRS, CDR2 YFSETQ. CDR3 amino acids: CASSLEGTGGYEAFF. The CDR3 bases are TGCGCCAGCAGCTTGGAGGGGACAGGGGGTTATGAAGCTTTCTTT.

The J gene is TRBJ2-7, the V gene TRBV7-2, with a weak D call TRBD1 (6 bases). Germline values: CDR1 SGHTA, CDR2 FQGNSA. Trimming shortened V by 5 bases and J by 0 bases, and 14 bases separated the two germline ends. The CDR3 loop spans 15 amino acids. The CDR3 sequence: CASSLGDRSSYEQYF. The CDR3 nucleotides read TGTGCCAGCAGCCTCGGCGACAGGAGCTCCTACGAGCAGTACTTC. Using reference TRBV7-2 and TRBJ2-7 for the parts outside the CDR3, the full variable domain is GAGVSQSPSNKVTEKGKDVELRCDPISGHTALYWYRQSLGQGLEFLIYFQGNSAPDKSGLPSDRFSAERTGGSVSTLTIQRTQQEDSAVYLCASSLGDRSSYEQYFGPGTRLTVT.

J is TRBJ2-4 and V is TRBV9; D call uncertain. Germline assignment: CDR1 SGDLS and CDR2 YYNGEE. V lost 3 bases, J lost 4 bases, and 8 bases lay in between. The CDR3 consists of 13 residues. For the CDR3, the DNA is TGTGCCAGCAGCGGGGTTCAGAAAAACATTCAGTACTTC. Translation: CASSGVQKNIQYF. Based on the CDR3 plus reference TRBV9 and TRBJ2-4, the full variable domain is DSGVTQTPKHLITATGQRVTLRCSPRSGDLSVYWYQQSLDQGLQFLIQYYNGEERAKGNILERFSAQQFPDLHSELNLSSLELGDSALYFCASSGVQKNIQYFGAGTRLSVL.

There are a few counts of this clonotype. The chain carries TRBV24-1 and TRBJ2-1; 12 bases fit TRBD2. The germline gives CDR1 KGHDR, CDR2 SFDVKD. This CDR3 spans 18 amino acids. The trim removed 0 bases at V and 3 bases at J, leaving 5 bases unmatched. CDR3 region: CATSDLSTTSGGYNEQFF. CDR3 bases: TGTGCCACCAGTGATTTGTCAACGACTAGCGGGGGCTACAATGAGCAGTTCTTC.